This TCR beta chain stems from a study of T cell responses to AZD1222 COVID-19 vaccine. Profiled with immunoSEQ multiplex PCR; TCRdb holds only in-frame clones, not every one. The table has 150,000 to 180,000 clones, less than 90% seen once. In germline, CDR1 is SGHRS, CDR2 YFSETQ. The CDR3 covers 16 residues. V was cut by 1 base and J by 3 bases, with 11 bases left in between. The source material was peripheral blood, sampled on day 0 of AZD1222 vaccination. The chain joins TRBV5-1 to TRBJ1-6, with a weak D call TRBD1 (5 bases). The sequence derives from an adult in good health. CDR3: CASSLKGPDYNSPLHF. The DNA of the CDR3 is TGCGCCAGCAGCTTGAAGGGGCCGGACTATAATTCACCCCTCCACTTT.